The 9 T cell receptor beta chains in this list originate from one sample, sequenced in a study of control samples from healthy donors and cancer patients (dated by TCRdb to the early 2020s). The library came from the immunoSEQ multiplex PCR assay. Not all clones reach the TCRdb copy of this immuneACCESS table, which keeps in-frame sequences only. Checked studies attribute under half of the gap to unresolved V genes and leave the rest unexplained. The sample contains some 130,000 clones, roughly nine tenths of them found a single time. The top ten constitute just over 8.5% of the sample. Sequencing was done on a sample of blood. The receptors derive from a woman in her twenties or thirties in good health.

The chain links TRBV18 to TRBJ2-1; 7 bases map to TRBD1. With 4 bases clipped from V and 5 bases from J, the junction kept 8 bases outside the gene matches. CDR3 size: 15 residues. Germline loops: CDR1 KGHSH, CDR2 LQKENI. Here the CDR3 DNA reads TGTGCCAGCTCACTGGTAGGACAGGTTCACAATGAGCAGTTCTTC. It encodes CASSLVGQVHNEQFF.

A single count supports this clone. The chain joins TRBV3-1 (or the pseudogene TRBV3-2) to TRBJ2-3, with TRBD1 matching 8 bases. The CDR3 runs to 16 residues. V lost 4 bases, J lost 0 bases, and 6 bases stayed unmatched. Germline values: CDR1 LGHDT, CDR2 YNNKEL (reference sequence). The DNA for the CDR3 is TGTGCCAGCAGCCGTCAGGGGGCGCGGAGCACAGATACGCAGTATTTT. The encoded protein is CASSRQGARSTDTQYF.

V and J are TRBV7-3 and TRBJ2-1, with 7 bases lining up with TRBD2. Germline trimming cut 4 bases from V and 9 bases from J; bases unmatched to any gene: 6. The germline CDR1 and CDR2 sequences are SGHTA and FQGTGA. The CDR3 extends over 13 amino acids. The CDR3 DNA is TGTGCCAGCAGCTCCAGAACTAGCGCTGAGCAGTTCTTC. Translated: CASSSRTSAEQFF.

The chain is built from TRBV7-9 and TRBJ1-2; no firm D call. Germline CDR1 SEHNR, CDR2 FQNEAQ (reference sequence). Trimming cost V 3 bases and J 4 bases, with 9 bases left between them. CDR3 size: 13 residues. The CDR3 DNA reads as TGTGCCAGCAGCTTTCTAGGTGGCTATGGCTACACCTTC. This gives the protein CASSFLGGYGYTF.

This chain links TRBV19 with TRBJ1-1; D remains unclear. Trimming pared 1 base from V and 8 bases from J, leaving 14 bases between. CDR3 length equals 14 residues. Germline V gives CDR1 LNHDA, CDR2 SQIVND (reference sequence). The CDR3 here is CASSIGPDFWEAFF. CDR3 coding DNA: TGTGCCAGTAGTATAGGGCCGGACTTCTGGGAAGCTTTCTTT.

V usage is TRBV5-1 and J usage is TRBJ1-4; D might be TRBD1 (5 bases). The CDR3 has 15 residues. Germline values: CDR1 SGHRS, CDR2 YFSETQ. V gave up 4 bases and J gave up 2 bases, with 12 bases separating them. The CDR3: CASSLGGKTNEKLFF. In DNA form, the CDR3 reads TGCGCCAGCAGCCTGGGGGGTAAGACTAATGAAAAACTGTTTTTT. Filled out from reference TRBV5-1 and TRBJ1-4, the complete variable domain reads KAGVTQTPRYLIKTRGQQVTLSCSPISGHRSVSWYQQTPGQGLQFLFEYFSETQRNKGNFPGRFSGRQFSNSRSEMNVSTLELGDSALYLCASSLGGKTNEKLFFGSGTQLSVL.

V and J are TRBV19 and TRBJ1-5; possible D gene TRBD1, 5 bases. This CDR3 has 15 residues. Trimming removed 3 bases from V and 7 bases from J, with 16 bases in between. Per germline, CDR1 LNHDA and CDR2 SQIVND (reference sequence). The CDR3 coding sequence is TGTGCCAGTAGTATGGGAGGGGACCGAAGACAGCCCCAGCATTTT. Amino acid sequence: CASSMGGDRRQPQHF.

V and J are TRBV10-1 and TRBJ2-5, with D maybe TRBD2 (6 bases). The CDR3 runs to 16 residues. CDR1 and CDR2 from the germline V gene are WNHNN and SYGVQD (reference sequence). Trimming took off 6 bases at V and 5 bases at J, with 22 bases between the two ends. The CDR3 reads CASSVSSGQSGETQYF. DNA for the CDR3: TGCGCCAGCAGCGTTAGTAGCGGACAATCGGGGGAGACCCAGTACTTC.

This clone was observed a few times. The chain uses TRBV5-4 and TRBJ2-4; 11 bases are a match to TRBD2. Unmatched junction bases numbered 9, after V lost 0 bases and J lost 4 bases. This CDR3 contains 18 residues. Germline loops: CDR1 SGHNT, CDR2 YYREEE (reference sequence). Here the CDR3 reads CASSLGGSGRARKNIQYF. CDR3 nucleotide sequence: TGTGCCAGCAGCTTGGGTGGTAGCGGGAGGGCCAGGAAAAACATTCAGTACTTC.